This record covers a single T cell receptor (beta chain). The assay was immunoSEQ multiplex PCR, and TCRdb's table has in-frame clones only and misses some. The sample records approximately 480,000 clones, 80% to 90% being singletons. Trimming left V 0 bases short and J 0 bases short, with 7 bases between. The CDR3 loop spans 14 amino acids. The V gene's germline CDR1 is GTSNPN and CDR2 SVGIG (reference sequence). The record originates from a study of blood T cell repertoires in COVID-19. The gene calls are TRBV30 and TRBJ2-3; D is undetermined. This receptor was obtained from a man younger than 30 with COVID-19, enrolled during active disease. Sequenced sample: peripheral blood. The CDR3 here is CAWSVIASTDTQYF. CDR3 sequence (DNA): TGTGCCTGGAGTGTAATAGCTAGCACAGATACGCAGTATTTT.